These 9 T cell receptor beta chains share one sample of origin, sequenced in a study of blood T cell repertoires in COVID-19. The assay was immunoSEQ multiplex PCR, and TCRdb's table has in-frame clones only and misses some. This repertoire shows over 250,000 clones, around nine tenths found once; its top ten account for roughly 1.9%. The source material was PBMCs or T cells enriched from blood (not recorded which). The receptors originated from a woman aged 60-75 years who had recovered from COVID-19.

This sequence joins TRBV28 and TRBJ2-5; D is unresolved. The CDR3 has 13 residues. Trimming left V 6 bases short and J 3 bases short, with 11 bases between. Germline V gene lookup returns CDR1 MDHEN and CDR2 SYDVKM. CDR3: CASSRTPKETQYF. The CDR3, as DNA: TGTGCCAGCAGCCGCACCCCTAAAGAGACCCAGTACTTC.

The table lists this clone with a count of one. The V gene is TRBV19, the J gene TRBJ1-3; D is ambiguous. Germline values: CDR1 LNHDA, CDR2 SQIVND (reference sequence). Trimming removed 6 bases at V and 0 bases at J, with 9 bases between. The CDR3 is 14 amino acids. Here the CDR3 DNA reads TGTGCCAGTAGCTTCATGAGCTCTGGAAACACCATATATTTT. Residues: CASSFMSSGNTIYF.

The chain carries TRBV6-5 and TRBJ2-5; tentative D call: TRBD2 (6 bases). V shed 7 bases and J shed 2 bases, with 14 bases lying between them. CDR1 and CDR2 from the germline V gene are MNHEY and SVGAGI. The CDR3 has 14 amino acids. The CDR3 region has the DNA TGTGCCAGCATTCTGACTAGGGCTCAAGAGACCCAGTACTTC. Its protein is CASILTRAQETQYF.

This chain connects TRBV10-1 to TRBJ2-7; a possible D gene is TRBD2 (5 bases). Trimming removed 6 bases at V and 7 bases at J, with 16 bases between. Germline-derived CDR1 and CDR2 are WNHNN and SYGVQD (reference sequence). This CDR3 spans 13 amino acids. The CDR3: CASSARRVEEQYF. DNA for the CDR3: TGCGCCAGCAGCGCCAGGCGGGTGGAAGAGCAGTACTTC.

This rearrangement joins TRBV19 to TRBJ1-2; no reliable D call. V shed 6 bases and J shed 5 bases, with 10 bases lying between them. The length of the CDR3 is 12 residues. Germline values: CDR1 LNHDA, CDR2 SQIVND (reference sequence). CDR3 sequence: CASSPDIYGYTF. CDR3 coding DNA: TGTGCCAGTAGCCCAGACATATATGGCTACACCTTC.

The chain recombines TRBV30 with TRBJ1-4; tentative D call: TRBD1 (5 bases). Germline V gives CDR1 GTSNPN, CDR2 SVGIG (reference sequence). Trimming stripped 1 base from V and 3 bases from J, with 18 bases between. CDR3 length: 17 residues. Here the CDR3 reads CAWSGLAGRRANEKLFF. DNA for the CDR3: TGTGCCTGGAGTGGGTTAGCAGGGAGGAGGGCTAATGAAAAACTGTTTTTT.

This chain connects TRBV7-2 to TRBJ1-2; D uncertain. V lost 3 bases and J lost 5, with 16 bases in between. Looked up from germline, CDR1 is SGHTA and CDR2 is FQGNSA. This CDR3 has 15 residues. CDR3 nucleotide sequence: TGTGCCAGCAGCTTCGAGTCAGTAGCCTTGTATGGCTACACCTTC. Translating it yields CASSFESVALYGYTF.

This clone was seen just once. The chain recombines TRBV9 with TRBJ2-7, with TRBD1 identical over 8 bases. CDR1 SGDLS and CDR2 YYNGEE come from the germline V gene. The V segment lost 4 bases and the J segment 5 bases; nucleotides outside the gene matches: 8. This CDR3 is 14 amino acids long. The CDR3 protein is CASSPRGQGHEQYF. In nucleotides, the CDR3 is TGTGCCAGCAGCCCCAGGGGGCAGGGCCACGAGCAGTACTTC.

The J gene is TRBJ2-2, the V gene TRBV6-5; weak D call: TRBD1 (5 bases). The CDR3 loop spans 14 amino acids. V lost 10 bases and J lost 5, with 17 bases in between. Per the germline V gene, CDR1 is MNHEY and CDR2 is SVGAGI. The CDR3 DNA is TGTGCCACTTCGGACAAAGGTCGGACCGGGGAGCTGTTTTTT. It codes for CATSDKGRTGELFF.